This note documents a single TCR beta chain sequence. Its binding antigen is unknown. No qualities accompany the bases; no much larger clone lies one base away. This entry comes from a study of T cell responses to AZD1222 COVID-19 vaccine (dated by TCRdb to about 2021). Turning to the overall study: A total of 230 to 250 trial participants underwent TCR sequencing, of whom around 210 had received two doses of AZD1222 and around 25 had received two doses of the MenACWY control vaccine. Trial participants were enrolled into age subgroups of 18-55, 56-69 and 70-plus years, which contained roughly 140, 27 and 60 TCR-sequenced participants, respectively. Summary of the overall study and its limitations: Conclusions about previously exposed vaccinees were limited because only six AZD1222 recipients were SARS-CoV-2 seropositive at baseline. Spike-specific TCR breadth and depth rose significantly after two AZD1222 doses compared with day 0 and with MenACWY recipients. No day 14 peak-response samples were available, so repertoires were characterized only after the peak T cell response. Participants were mostly white British and included more females than males, and it was suggested by the authors that clonal diversity may have been underestimated. CD4 TCRs associated with the vaccine covered the entire spike protein, and the dominant responses were in regions 160-218 and 743-854. In the small 56-69-year group, the increase in depth fell short of significance, most likely because of low power. Reportedly, close to half of the unique spike-specific TCRs recognized epitopes lying outside the regions that are mutated in the B.1.351 and B.1.1.7 variants.

The CDR3 regions of human TCRbeta chains were analyzed by immunosequencing. The authors processed their data as follows. Repertoire TCRs were checked for matches against a reference library of SARS-CoV-2-specific TCRs that had been generated using the MIRA antigen-specificity platform. Breadth was defined as the fraction of unique TCRs that were SARS-CoV-2-associated. Depth was defined as the fraction of total T cells that were SARS-CoV-2-associated. Using the MIRA data, each spike-specific TCR was assigned both to the spike region to which the TCR was reactive and to a CD4 or CD8 class. Log10-transformed breadth and depth values were compared by one-way ANOVA with Sidak's multiple comparisons tests. Imported from immuneACCESS, the table was reduced by TCRdb to in-frame sequences with V and J called. These copies leave out some clones; in studies compared against another copy, an unresolved V gene accounts for under half, and the cause of the remainder is not known. That table furnishes V, J and clone size, whereas the DNA furnished D and trimming. Across this sample there are fewer than 150,000 clones, with approximately 94% seen only once. The top ten constitute approximately 5% of the sample.

What this sample's time point label stands for: about 28 days (+/-7) after the second vaccine dose. AZD1222 recipients whose second dose came at about 4 weeks and those whose second dose came at about 12 weeks were combined into one group, since spike-specific TCR depth and breadth did not differ between the two schedules. Vaccinee samples came from UK trials COV001 and COV002, including a single-blind randomized controlled phase 2/3 trial of AZD1222 (ChAdOx1 nCoV-19) in healthy adults. For TCRbeta chain sequencing, PBMC samples were collected from trial participants at day 0 and at day 28 after the second dose. CDR1 is given as SGHTA and CDR2 as FQGNSA, both from the germline V gene. Trimming takes 1 base from V and 7 bases from J, and the germline ends sit 16 bases apart. The CDR3 covers 16 residues, taking in both the cysteine and the phenylalanine. CDR3 DNA only is kept here, 48 bases in frame from base 1.

Rearrangement joined TRBV7-2 to TRBJ1-4; the D gene is possibly TRBD1, with 6 bases matching. The sample here was peripheral blood, taken 28 days after the second AZD1222 dose. This sequence originates from an adult who received the AZD1222 COVID-19 vaccine. The nucleotides are TGTGCCAGCAGCTTAGAGGGGGGGCGAGGGAGTGAAAAACTGTTTTTT. Translated, it reads CASSLEGGRGSEKLFF.